The 29 T cell receptor beta chains below come from one sample, sequenced in a study of identifying expanded T cells in peripheral blood. Repertoires were generated with immunoSEQ multiplex PCR, while TCRdb's copy carries only in-frame clones and drops some. The sample yields about 85,000 clones, about 91% seen once. The sequenced material came from blood. The receptors shown here come from a person between 18 and 75 years old in good health.

This sequence joins TRBV6-5 and TRBJ2-1, with D perhaps matching TRBD2 (5 bases). V was shortened by 4 bases and J by 7 bases, with 5 bases between the two germline ends. The CDR3 sequence is 11 residues long. Germline-derived CDR1 and CDR2 are MNHEY and SVGAGI. The CDR3 is CASSLANEQFF. The CDR3 DNA reads as TGTGCCAGCAGTTTAGCGAATGAGCAGTTCTTC.

The CDR3, as DNA: TGTGCCAGCAGCGTCGGCGACGGTCGGATCACTGAAGCTTTCTTT. Residues: CASSVGDGRITEAFF. This chain links TRBV9 with TRBJ1-1; D remains unclear. Germline assignment: CDR1 SGDLS and CDR2 YYNGEE. Deletions cut 2 bases from V and 4 bases from J, with 15 bases between. The CDR3 spans 15 residues.

The rearrangement joins TRBV13 to TRBJ1-1; no clear D. Trimming cost V 2 bases and J 1 base, with 5 bases left between them. CDR3 length: 13 amino acids. Germline lookup yields CDR1 PRHDT and CDR2 FYEKMQ (reference sequence). The CDR3 bases are TGTGCCAGCAGCTTACAGACGAACACTGAAGCTTTCTTT. Translation gives CASSLQTNTEAFF.

The J gene is TRBJ2-7, the V gene TRBV19, with D perhaps assigned TRBD1 or TRBD2 (5 bases each). The CDR3 has 13 amino acids. In germline, CDR1 is LNHDA, CDR2 SQIVND (reference sequence). Trimming stripped 5 bases from V and 3 bases from J, with 11 bases between. The CDR3 loop is CASSWFGGYEQYF. DNA for the CDR3: TGTGCCAGTAGTTGGTTTGGGGGCTACGAGCAGTACTTC.

The gene calls are TRBV9 and TRBJ2-3; TRBD2 matches at 14 bases. V lost 0 bases, J lost 4 bases, and 4 bases stayed unmatched. The CDR3 totals 17 residues. Germline V lookup: CDR1 SGDLS, CDR2 YYNGEE. CDR3 nucleotide sequence: TGTGCCAGCAGCGTAGGACTAGCGGGGGGGCAAGCAGATACGCAGTATTTT. As protein: CASSVGLAGGQADTQYF. Full variable domain (remainder filled in from reference TRBV9 and TRBJ2-3): DSGVTQTPKHLITATGQRVTLRCSPRSGDLSVYWYQQSLDQGLQFLIQYYNGEERAKGNILERFSAQQFPDLHSELNLSSLELGDSALYFCASSVGLAGGQADTQYFGPGTRLTVL.

The chain is built from TRBV6-1 and TRBJ2-1; D might be TRBD2 (7 bases). V lost 2 bases, J lost 7 bases, and 12 bases lay in between. Per germline, CDR1 MNHNS and CDR2 SASEGT. The CDR3 loop spans 14 amino acids. The CDR3 nucleotides are TGTGCCAGCAGTGAACTAGGGGGGGTTAATGAGCAGTTCTTC. It encodes CASSELGGVNEQFF.

The CDR3 coding sequence is TGCGCCAGCAGCCAAGATCCTGGGGGGGTTTGGGGCTACACCTTC. Protein product: CASSQDPGGVWGYTF. V is TRBV4-3 and J is TRBJ1-2; perhaps TRBD1 as D (5 bases). The V end lost 0 bases, the J end lost 8 bases, and 16 bases lay between the germline ends. The CDR3 contains 15 residues. CDR1 and CDR2 from the germline V gene are LGHNA and YSLEER.

This clone has more than one count but fewer than ten. The V gene is TRBV5-1, the J gene TRBJ2-1; TRBD1 matches at 8 bases. The CDR3 is made up of 15 amino acids. Germline V lookup: CDR1 SGHRS, CDR2 YFSETQ. Unmatched junction bases numbered 4, after V lost 0 bases and J lost 5 bases. The CDR3 reads CASSLGQGKHNEQFF. The CDR3 DNA is TGCGCCAGCAGCTTGGGACAGGGGAAGCACAATGAGCAGTTCTTC.

The rearrangement links TRBV21-1 to TRBJ1-5. TRBV21-1 is reported as a pseudogene. The CDR3 length is 10 residues. The DNA of the CDR3 is TGTGCCAGCAGTTGGGGTTCCCAGCATTTT. This translates into CASSWGSQHF.

The rearrangement joins TRBV28 to TRBJ2-5, with 7 nucleotides matching TRBD2. Germline V CDR1 and CDR2: MDHEN, SYDVKM. The CDR3 consists of 15 residues. The J segment lost 4 bases and the V segment lost 2 bases, leaving 7 bases of the junction unmatched. The chain's CDR3 is CASSLPREDRETQYF. CDR3 DNA: TGTGCCAGCAGTTTACCCCGGGAGGATAGAGAGACCCAGTACTTC. Based on the CDR3 plus reference TRBV28 and TRBJ2-5, the full variable domain is DVKVTQSSRYLVKRTGEKVFLECVQDMDHENMFWYRQDPGLGLRLIYFSYDVKMKEKGDIPEGYSVSREKKERFSLILESASTNQTSMYLCASSLPREDRETQYFGPGTRLLVL.

This chain's CDR3 is CASSRTGGSYNEQFF. The DNA of the CDR3 is TGTGCCAGTAGCCGAACAGGTGGATCCTACAATGAGCAGTTCTTC. V is TRBV19 and J is TRBJ2-1, with D tentatively TRBD1 (5 bases). The length of the CDR3 is 15 residues. CDR1 and CDR2 (germline): LNHDA, SQIVND (reference sequence). V shed 6 bases and J shed 1 base, with 13 bases lying between them. Together with reference TRBV19 and TRBJ2-1, the CDR3 gives the full variable domain: DGGITQSPKYLFRKEGQNVTLSCEQNLNHDAMYWYRQDPGQGLRLIYYSQIVNDFQKGDIAEGYSVSREKKESFPLTVTSAQKNPTAFYLCASSRTGGSYNEQFFGPGTRLTVL.

The J gene is TRBJ1-1, the V gene TRBV10-3; D ambiguous. The CDR3 contains 13 residues. Germline V gene lookup returns CDR1 ENHRY and CDR2 SYGVKD. V was shortened by 5 bases and J by 2 bases, with 9 bases between the two germline ends. DNA for the CDR3: TGTGCCATCAGTAGCCCAACTAACACTGAAGCTTTCTTT. Translating gives CAISSPTNTEAFF.

The rearrangement links TRBV20-1 to TRBJ2-6; possible D gene TRBD1, 5 bases. Trimming shortened V by 6 bases and J by 12 bases, and 12 bases separated the two germline ends. Germline values: CDR1 DFQATT, CDR2 SNEGSKA (reference sequence). This CDR3 region has 11 residues. The CDR3 sequence is CSAGRTGVLTF. In nucleotides, the CDR3 is TGCAGTGCGGGGCGTACAGGCGTCCTGACTTTC.

This chain connects TRBV9 to TRBJ1-2, with D perhaps matching TRBD1 (5 bases). Trimming removed 3 bases at V and 7 bases at J, with 10 bases between. From germline, CDR1 is SGDLS and CDR2 YYNGEE. This CDR3 has 12 residues. In DNA, the CDR3 is TGTGCCAGCAGCGATCAGGGAGCTGGCTACACCTTC. It is translated as CASSDQGAGYTF. Complete variable domain (other parts from reference TRBV9 and TRBJ1-2): DSGVTQTPKHLITATGQRVTLRCSPRSGDLSVYWYQQSLDQGLQFLIQYYNGEERAKGNILERFSAQQFPDLHSELNLSSLELGDSALYFCASSDQGAGYTFGSGTRLTVV.

This clone was counted once. This chain uses TRBV15 with TRBJ1-1; a weak D match, TRBD1 (6 bases). CDR3 size: 15 residues. From germline, CDR1 is LNHNV and CDR2 YYDKDF (reference sequence). The V and J ends lost 1 base and 1 base respectively, with 10 bases between them. Written as DNA, the CDR3 is TGTGCCACCAGCAGAGGAAAGGGACAGAACACTGAAGCTTTCTTT. The encoded protein is CATSRGKGQNTEAFF.

The chain couples TRBV29-1 to TRBJ1-2; D is ambiguous. V shed 3 bases and J shed 4 bases, with 12 bases lying between them. The CDR3 covers 13 residues. Germline assignment: CDR1 SQVTM and CDR2 ANQGSEA. As DNA, the CDR3 is TGCAGCGTTGATGGGGAGGGCCTCTATGGCTACACCTTC. Encoded protein: CSVDGEGLYGYTF. The full variable domain, rest sourced from reference TRBV29-1 and TRBJ1-2, is SAVISQKPSRDICQRGTSLTIQCQVDSQVTMMFWYRQQPGQSLTLIATANQGSEATYESGFVIDKFPISRPNLTFSTLTVSNMSPEDSSIYLCSVDGEGLYGYTFGSGTRLTVV.

V usage is TRBV10-3 and J usage is TRBJ1-1; D is undetermined. V was clipped by 5 bases and J by 1 base, with 11 bases between them. Germline loops: CDR1 ENHRY, CDR2 SYGVKD. This CDR3 spans 14 amino acids. CDR3 bases: TGTGCCATCAGTCTAAAAGGACCGAACACTGAAGCTTTCTTT. Encoded protein: CAISLKGPNTEAFF.

This rearrangement joins TRBV6-6 to TRBJ2-7; the D is unclear. The CDR3 length is 15 residues. Germline CDR1 and CDR2: MNHNY and SVGAGI (reference sequence). Trimming cost V 2 bases and J 3 bases, with 14 bases left between them. In nucleotides, the CDR3 is TGTGCCAGCAGTTACCTGGGCGGCGGTGTCTACGAGCAGTACTTC. It codes for CASSYLGGGVYEQYF.

This clone has a handful of counts. The chain uses TRBV10-3 and TRBJ2-7, with D perhaps matching TRBD2 (5 bases). CDR3 length equals 14 residues. The V and J ends lost 7 bases and 2 bases respectively, with 15 bases between them. CDR1 is ENHRY, CDR2 SYGVKD, per germline. CDR3: CAIIREGFPYEQYF. CDR3 coding DNA: TGTGCCATCATTAGAGAGGGATTCCCCTACGAGCAGTACTTC.

This chain joins TRBV29-1 and TRBJ2-2, with TRBD1 matching 8 bases. Trimming took 6 bases from V and 3 from J; bases not matched to a gene: 6. The CDR3 has 14 amino acids. Germline V gene lookup returns CDR1 SQVTM and CDR2 ANQGSEA. The CDR3 nucleotides read TGCAGCGTCCGACAGGGGTTGGACACCGGGGAGCTGTTTTTT. It codes for CSVRQGLDTGELFF.

The chain combines TRBV10-2 with TRBJ2-1; the match to TRBD2 covers 12 bases. The CDR3 contains 17 residues. CDR1 is WSHSY and CDR2 is SAAADI in the germline V gene. With 2 bases clipped from V and 5 bases from J, the junction kept 7 bases outside the gene matches. This CDR3 is CASSEPLRLAGDNEQFF. The CDR3 region has the DNA TGCGCCAGCAGTGAGCCCCTACGACTAGCGGGGGACAATGAGCAGTTCTTC.

This chain uses TRBV29-1 with TRBJ1-1, with TRBD1 as a possible D gene (5 bases). Germline CDR1 is SQVTM and CDR2 is ANQGSEA. The CDR3 has 16 amino acids. V was clipped by 6 bases and J by 2 bases, with 22 bases between them. In DNA, the CDR3 is TGCAGCGTGGGGGGATGGCGGGTAGGGTTAAACACTGAAGCTTTCTTT. Protein sequence: CSVGGWRVGLNTEAFF.

Turning to this clone: One junction end does not reproduce the germline sequence, and a read error may be involved. The genes are TRBV5-4 and TRBJ1-3; no clear D. The CDR3 extends over 16 amino acids. Per germline, CDR1 SGHNT and CDR2 YYREEE (reference sequence). The CDR3 DNA reads TGTGCCTGCAGCTTGGATCCCCCAGGAGGGGGAAACACCATATATTTT. It yields the protein CACSLDPPGGGNTIYF.

The rearrangement uses TRBV6-1 and TRBJ1-2, with D perhaps TRBD1 (6 bases). V was cut by 0 bases and J by 4 bases, with 15 bases left in between. The germline V gene encodes CDR1 MNHNS and CDR2 SASEGT. CDR3 size: 16 residues. This chain's CDR3 is CASSEAGGASPYGYTF. Here the CDR3 DNA reads TGTGCCAGCAGTGAAGCGGGGGGCGCGTCTCCCTATGGCTACACCTTC.

The CDR3 region has the DNA TGTGCCAGCAGTTCCCTCACAGTCTCTGGAAACACCATATATTTT. Its protein is CASSSLTVSGNTIYF. The chain links TRBV28 to TRBJ1-3, with D hard to call. The CDR3 is made up of 15 amino acids. V shed 4 bases and J shed 0 bases, with 10 bases lying between them. Germline V gene lookup returns CDR1 MDHEN and CDR2 SYDVKM.

This chain links TRBV29-1 with TRBJ1-3; D unresolved. Trimming pared 6 bases from V and 8 bases from J, leaving 8 bases between. The CDR3 runs 10 residues. CDR1 is SQVTM, CDR2 ANQGSEA, per germline. CDR3 coding DNA: TGCAGCGTCGAGGAGTACACCATATATTTT. As protein: CSVEEYTIYF.

V usage is TRBV10-3 and J usage is TRBJ2-1; either TRBD1 or TRBD2 may supply D (5 bases each). Germline V gene sequence: CDR1 ENHRY, CDR2 SYGVKD. CDR3 size: 14 residues. V lost 4 bases and J lost 2, with 9 bases in between. The CDR3 reads CAISGGDPYNEQFF. DNA of the CDR3: TGTGCCATCAGTGGAGGGGACCCCTACAATGAGCAGTTCTTC.

The chain joins TRBV4-1 to TRBJ1-2; tentatively, D is TRBD1 (5 bases). The CDR3 length is 15 residues. The V gene lost 4 bases and the J gene lost 8 bases, with 20 bases spanning the gap. Germline CDR1 and CDR2: MGHRA and YSYEKL. CDR3 sequence reads: CASSPQATETVGYTF. The CDR3 nucleotides read TGCGCCAGCAGCCCCCAAGCGACAGAGACAGTGGGCTACACCTTC.

The chain recombines TRBV19 with TRBJ2-7; 11 bases match TRBD1. Germline CDR1 is LNHDA and CDR2 is SQIVND (reference sequence). J was trimmed by 1 base and V by 6 bases; bases with no gene match: 5. This CDR3 has 15 amino acids. In DNA, the CDR3 is TGTGCCAGTAGACAAGGGACAGGGGGTTCCTACGAGCAGTACTTC. Translated: CASRQGTGGSYEQYF.